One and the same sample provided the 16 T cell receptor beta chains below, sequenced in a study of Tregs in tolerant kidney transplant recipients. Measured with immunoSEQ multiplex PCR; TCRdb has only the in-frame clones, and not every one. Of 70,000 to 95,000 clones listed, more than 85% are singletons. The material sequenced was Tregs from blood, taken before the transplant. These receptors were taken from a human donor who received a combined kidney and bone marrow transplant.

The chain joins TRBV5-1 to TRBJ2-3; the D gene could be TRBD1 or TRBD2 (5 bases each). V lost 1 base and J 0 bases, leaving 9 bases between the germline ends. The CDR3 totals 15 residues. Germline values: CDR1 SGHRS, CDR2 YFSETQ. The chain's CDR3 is CASSLSGTSTDTQYF. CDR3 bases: TGCGCCAGCAGCTTGAGTGGGACCAGCACAGATACGCAGTATTTT.

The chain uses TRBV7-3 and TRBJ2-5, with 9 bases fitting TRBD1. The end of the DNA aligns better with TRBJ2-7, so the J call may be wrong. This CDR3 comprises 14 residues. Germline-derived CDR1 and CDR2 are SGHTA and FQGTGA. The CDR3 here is CASSLSGTGSEQYF. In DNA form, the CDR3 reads TGTGCCAGCAGCTTATCGGGGACAGGGTCCGAGCAGTACTTC.

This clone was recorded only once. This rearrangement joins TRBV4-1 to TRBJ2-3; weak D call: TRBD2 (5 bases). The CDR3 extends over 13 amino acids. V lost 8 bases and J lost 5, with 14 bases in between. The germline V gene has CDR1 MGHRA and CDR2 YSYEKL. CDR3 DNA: TGCGCCAGCGCATTGGGAAGCGGAGATACGCAGTATTTT. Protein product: CASALGSGDTQYF.

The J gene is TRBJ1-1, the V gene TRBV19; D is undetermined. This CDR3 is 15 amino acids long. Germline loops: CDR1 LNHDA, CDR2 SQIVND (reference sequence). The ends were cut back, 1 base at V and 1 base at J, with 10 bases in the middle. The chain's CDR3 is CASSIARHPNTEAFF. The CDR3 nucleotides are TGTGCCAGTAGTATAGCTCGGCATCCGAACACTGAAGCTTTCTTT.

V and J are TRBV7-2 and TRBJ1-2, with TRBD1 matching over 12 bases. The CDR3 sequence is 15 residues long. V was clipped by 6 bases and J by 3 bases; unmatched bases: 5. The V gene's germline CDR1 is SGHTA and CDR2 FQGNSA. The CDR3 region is CASRWDRGHHYGYTF. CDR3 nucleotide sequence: TGTGCCAGCAGGTGGGACAGGGGGCATCACTATGGCTACACCTTC.

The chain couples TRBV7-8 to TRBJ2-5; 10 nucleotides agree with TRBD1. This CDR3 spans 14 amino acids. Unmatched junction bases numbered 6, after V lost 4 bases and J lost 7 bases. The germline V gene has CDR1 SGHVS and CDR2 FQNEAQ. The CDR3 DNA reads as TGTGCCAGCAGCTCGGACAGGGGGAGGGTGACCCAGTACTTC. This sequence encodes CASSSDRGRVTQYF. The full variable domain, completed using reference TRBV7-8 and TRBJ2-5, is GAGVSQSPRYKVAKRGQDVALRCDPISGHVSLFWYQQALGQGPEFLTYFQNEAQLDKSGLPSDRFFAERPEGSVSTLKIQRTQQEDSAVYLCASSSDRGRVTQYFGPGTRLLVL.

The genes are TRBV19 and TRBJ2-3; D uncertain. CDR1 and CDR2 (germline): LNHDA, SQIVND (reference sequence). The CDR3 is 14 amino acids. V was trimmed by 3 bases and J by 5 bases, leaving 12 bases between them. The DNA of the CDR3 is TGTGCCAGTAGTATCCGGTGGAGTCGAGATACGCAGTATTTT. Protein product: CASSIRWSRDTQYF.

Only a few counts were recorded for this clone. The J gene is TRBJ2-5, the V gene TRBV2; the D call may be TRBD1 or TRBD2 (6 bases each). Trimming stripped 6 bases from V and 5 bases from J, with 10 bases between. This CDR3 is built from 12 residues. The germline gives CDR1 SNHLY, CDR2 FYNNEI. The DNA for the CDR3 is TGTGCCAGCAGGTTAGGGGGGGAGACCCAGTACTTC. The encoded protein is CASRLGGETQYF. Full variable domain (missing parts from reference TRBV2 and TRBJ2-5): EPEVTQTPSHQVTQMGQEVILRCVPISNHLYFYWYRQILGQKVEFLVSFYNNEISEKSEIFDDQFSVERPDGSNFTLKIRSTKLEDSAMYFCASRLGGETQYFGPGTRLLVL.

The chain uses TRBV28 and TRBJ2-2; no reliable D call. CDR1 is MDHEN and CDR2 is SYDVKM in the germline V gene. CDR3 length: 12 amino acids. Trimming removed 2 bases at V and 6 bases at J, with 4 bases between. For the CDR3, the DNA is TGTGCCAGCAGTTTAGAGGCCGGGGAGCTGTTTTTT. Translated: CASSLEAGELFF.

This CDR3 is CATQKGDRPGQETQYF. CDR3 DNA: TGTGCCACCCAAAAGGGGGATAGGCCGGGGCAAGAGACCCAGTACTTC. The rearrangement links TRBV9 to TRBJ2-5, with a possible D match to TRBD1 (6 bases). The CDR3 extends over 16 amino acids. From germline, CDR1 is SGDLS and CDR2 YYNGEE. V was clipped by 9 bases and J by 2 bases, with 23 bases between them.

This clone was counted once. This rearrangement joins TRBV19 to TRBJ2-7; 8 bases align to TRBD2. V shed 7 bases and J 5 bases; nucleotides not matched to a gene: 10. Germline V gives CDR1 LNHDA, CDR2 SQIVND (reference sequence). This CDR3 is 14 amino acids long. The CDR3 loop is CASNPTGGGDEQYF. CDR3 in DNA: TGTGCCAGTAACCCAACCGGGGGGGGCGACGAGCAGTACTTC.

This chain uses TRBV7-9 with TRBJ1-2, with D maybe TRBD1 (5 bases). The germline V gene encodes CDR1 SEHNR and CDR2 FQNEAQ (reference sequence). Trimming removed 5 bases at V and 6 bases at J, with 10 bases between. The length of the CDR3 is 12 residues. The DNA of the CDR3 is TGTGCCAGCAGCCCTATGGGGGATGGCTACACCTTC. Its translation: CASSPMGDGYTF. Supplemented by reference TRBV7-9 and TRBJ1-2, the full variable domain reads DTGVSQNPRHKITKRGQNVTFRCDPISEHNRLYWYRQTLGQGPEFLTYFQNEAQLEKSRLLSDRFSAERPKGSFSTLEIQRTEQGDSAMYLCASSPMGDGYTFGSGTRLTVV.

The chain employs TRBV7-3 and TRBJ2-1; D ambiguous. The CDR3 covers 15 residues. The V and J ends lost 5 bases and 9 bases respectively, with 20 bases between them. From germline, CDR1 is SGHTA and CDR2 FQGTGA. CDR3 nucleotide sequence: TGTGCCAGCAGCCCCATCCTTGGAGAAAGTGGTGAGCAGTTCTTC. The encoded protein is CASSPILGESGEQFF.

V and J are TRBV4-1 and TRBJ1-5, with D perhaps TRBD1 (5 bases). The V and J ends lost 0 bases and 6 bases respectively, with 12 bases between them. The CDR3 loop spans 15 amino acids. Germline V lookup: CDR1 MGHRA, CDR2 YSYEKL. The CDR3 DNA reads TGCGCCAGCAGCCAAGAGTCCAGGGAAGGTCAGCCCCAGCATTTT. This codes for CASSQESREGQPQHF.

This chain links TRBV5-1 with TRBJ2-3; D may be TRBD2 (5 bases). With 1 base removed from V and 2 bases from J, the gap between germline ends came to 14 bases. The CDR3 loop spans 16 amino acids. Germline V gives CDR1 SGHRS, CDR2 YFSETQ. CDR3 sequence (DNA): TGCGCCAGCAGCTTGTCCCCGGGATTTTTCACAGATACGCAGTATTTT. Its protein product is CASSLSPGFFTDTQYF.

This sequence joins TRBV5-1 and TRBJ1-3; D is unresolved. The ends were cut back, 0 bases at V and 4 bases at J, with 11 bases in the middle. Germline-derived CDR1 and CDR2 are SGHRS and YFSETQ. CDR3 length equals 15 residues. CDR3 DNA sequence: TGCGCCAGCAGCTTGGGCGGGGAGGAGGGAAACACCATATATTTT. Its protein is CASSLGGEEGNTIYF.